The sample holds a few counts of the clone carrying this TCR beta chain. No antigen is known for it. The sample belongs to a study of blood T cells in healthy people across ages. Alongside a J-beta primer mix, a sample-barcoded 5' primer served in a second PCR lasting about 7 to 12 cycles. MiXCR, applied by TCRdb to the 5' RACE reads, yields one record per CDR3 protein. The sample has about 640,000 distinct CDR3 sequences; less than 35% are singletons. This CDR3 comprises 16 residues. Germline CDR1 reads MNHEY; CDR2 reads SVGEGT. V dropped 4 bases and J dropped 0 bases, with 13 bases sitting between them. Study-wide findings and caveats: Long-lived and aged donors differed, with more naive CD4+ cells and higher diversity in the long-lived. The study regarded diversity estimates from one million T cells as underestimates. The CMV status of each donor remained undetermined, and this could have confounded shifts in expanded clonotypes. It was not possible, with unsorted PBMCs, to conclusively compare naive and antigen-experienced cells.

This chain links TRBV6-2 or TRBV6-3 with TRBJ1-5; no clear D gene. The source of this sequence is a woman at least 80 years old in good health. Input material: blood. The CDR3 nucleotides are TGTGCCAGCAGTTGCTCGGAGGCCCTTAGCAATCAGCCCCAGCATTTT. It specifies CASSCSEALSNQPQHF.